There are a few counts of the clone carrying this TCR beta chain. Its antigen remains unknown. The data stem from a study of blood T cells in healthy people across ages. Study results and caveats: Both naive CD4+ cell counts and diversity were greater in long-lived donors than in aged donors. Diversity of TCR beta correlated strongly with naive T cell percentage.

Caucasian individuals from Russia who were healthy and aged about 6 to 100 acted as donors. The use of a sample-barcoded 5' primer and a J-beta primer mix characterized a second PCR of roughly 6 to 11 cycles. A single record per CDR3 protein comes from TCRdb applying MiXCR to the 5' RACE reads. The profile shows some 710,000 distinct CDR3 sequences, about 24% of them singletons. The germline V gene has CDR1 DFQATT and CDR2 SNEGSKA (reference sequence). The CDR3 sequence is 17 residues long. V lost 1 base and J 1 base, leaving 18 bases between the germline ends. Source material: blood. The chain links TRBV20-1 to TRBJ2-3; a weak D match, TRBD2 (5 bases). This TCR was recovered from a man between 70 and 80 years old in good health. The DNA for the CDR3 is TGCAGTGCTAGAGGCCCCAGAGTCAGCGGACGCACAGATACGCAGTATTTT. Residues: CSARGPRVSGRTDTQYF.